These T cell receptor beta chains were read from a single sample in a study of blood T cell repertoires in COVID-19. Libraries were prepared by immunoSEQ multiplex PCR; TCRdb keeps only in-frame clonotypes and omits some of them. The data contain roughly 200,000 clones, about nine tenths of them seen just once; the ten biggest clones take up 6.7%. The sample was peripheral blood. These receptor sequences come from a man aged 35 to 55 with acute or convalescent COVID-19. The CDR3 runs from the conserved cysteine through the conserved F or W. Fields, in order: J gene, V gene, CDR3 length, CDR3 protein.

TRBJ2-3 | TRBV7-9 | 15 | CASSLATGQADTQYF
TRBJ2-5 | TRBV6-5 | 16 | CASSWASGGAGETQYF
TRBJ2-3 | TRBV7-9 | 14 | CASVGTGGADTQYF
TRBJ1-2 | TRBV28 | 13 | CASRKQGDYGYTF
TRBJ2-1 | TRBV5-1 | 17 | CASSNGLAGDTIDEQFF
TRBJ2-7 | TRBV4-3 | 14 | CASSLRTGTYEQYF
TRBJ1-1 | TRBV5-4 | 13 | CASTTLGETEAFF
TRBJ2-4 | TRBV2 | 19 | CASSDGLAGGLQTKNIQYF
TRBJ1-1 | TRBV3-1/TRBV3-2 | 18 | CASSQVFLGGRSNTEAFF
TRBJ2-3 | TRBV20-1 | 14 | CSASDLAGADTQYF
TRBJ1-5 | TRBV28 | 16 | CASSPLTGTEYQPQHF
TRBJ2-3 | TRBV7-3 | 14 | CASSWDSYTDTQYF
TRBJ2-5 | TRBV7-2 | 14 | CASSLGQGRGTQYF
TRBJ2-2 | TRBV5-1 | 16 | CASSLSGQRGTGELFF
TRBJ2-1 | TRBV5-1 | 17 | CASSPTGHPSSYNEQFF
TRBJ1-1 | TRBV29-1 | 12 | CSVWGTNTEAFF
TRBJ1-6 | TRBV11-2 | 15 | CASSQTGGGYSPLHF
TRBJ2-7 | TRBV5-4 | 15 | CASSLQGAEDYEQYF
TRBJ1-2 | TRBV6-1 | 12 | CASSEVRAGYTF
TRBJ2-2 | TRBV24-1 | 16 | CATSDLGQGNTGELFF
TRBJ2-1 | TRBV5-6 | 14 | CASSLGASYNEQFF
TRBJ2-5 | TRBV19 | 16 | CASNSIRDSSPETQYF
TRBJ2-2 | TRBV4-3 | 14 | CASGGGSNTGELFF
TRBJ2-1 | TRBV10-1 | 14 | CASSRDSSYNEQFF
TRBJ2-5 | TRBV19 | 14 | CASSSTGGAQTQYF
TRBJ1-6 | TRBV6-5 | 15 | CASSHDSASNSPLHF
TRBJ1-5 | TRBV27 | 15 | CASSGTGRSNQPQHF
TRBJ1-3 | TRBV2 | 15 | CASTLNWTPGNTIYF
TRBJ1-4 | TRBV11-2 | 15 | CASSWDRGGNEKLFF
TRBJ1-1 | TRBV7-8 | 17 | CASSLDNYGHTNTEAFF
TRBJ2-3 | TRBV5-1 | 16 | CASSTTSGGAMDTQYF
TRBJ1-1 | TRBV27 | 18 | CASSLSKGTGGLGTEAFF
TRBJ2-3 | TRBV3-1/TRBV3-2 | 15 | CASSQTSGGRDTQYF
TRBJ2-5 | TRBV11-2 | 14 | CASSFGLARETQYF
TRBJ1-1 | TRBV6-5 | 13 | CASSHPLSTEAFF
TRBJ2-2 | TRBV6-2/TRBV6-3 | 19 | CASSYSKAGLAGTTGELFF
TRBJ1-2 | TRBV7-3 | 13 | CASSLTGRAGYTF
TRBJ2-5 | TRBV10-2 | 17 | CASSEPLASGNQETQYF
TRBJ1-5 | TRBV6-2/TRBV6-3 | 14 | CASSRTDSNQPQHF
TRBJ2-7 | TRBV7-2 | 15 | CASSQTPDRGHEQYF
TRBJ2-7 | TRBV7-2 | 16 | CASSLGLAGGFYEQYF
TRBJ2-1 | TRBV27 | 17 | CASSLLTGLAGDNEQFF
TRBJ1-2 | TRBV29-1 | 13 | CSVEHRGSNGYTF
TRBJ2-1 | TRBV6-4 | 13 | CASSPERYNEQFF
TRBJ2-5 | TRBV6-2/TRBV6-3 | 13 | CASSYRGIMTQYF
TRBJ1-5 | TRBV7-3 | 19 | CASSTTRGLGGYSNQPQHF
TRBJ1-2 | TRBV6-2/TRBV6-3 | 14 | CASSYLIGSYGYTF
TRBJ2-3 | TRBV3-1/TRBV3-2 | 16 | CASSPLMGGSTDTQYF
TRBJ2-5 | TRBV5-6 | 11 | CASSYEEAQYF
TRBJ1-3 | TRBV6-5 | 14 | CASLATRRGNTIYF
TRBJ1-6 | TRBV18 | 18 | CASSQGRWTVVAHSPLHF
TRBJ2-7 | TRBV20-1 | 13 | CSASWTGGYEQYF